A single T cell receptor beta chain is shown here with its context. This clonotype was recorded many times. Its specific antigen is unknown. The input lacks base qualities; no much larger clone sits a single base away. Systemically healthy Caucasian individuals from Russia, approximately 39 in total and aged roughly 6 to 100 years, were included as donors. Each donor gave about 9.7 milliliters of peripheral blood, drawn into EDTA-treated Vacutainer tubes. Ficoll-Paque density-gradient centrifugation was used to isolate PBMCs, with at least 6 million per sample. Trizol reagent was used to extract total RNA from PBMCs, with at least 5.5 micrograms per sample. The percentages of naive CD45RAhigh/CD27high T cells were determined by flow cytometry on a PBMC aliquot from every donor. This sample was taken from a study of blood T cells in healthy people across ages (dated by TCRdb to between 2014 and 2016). With respect to the entire study: In model experiments, template switching captured roughly one uniquely barcoded TCR beta cDNA molecule for every two T cells. The study analyzed two additional independent replicas of 1 million unique cDNA reads from the same blood draw for two donors, one aged 18 to 30 and one aged 80 or older. Age-related changes in TCR beta repertoire diversity were measured in the study by deep sequencing normalized with unique cDNA molecular identifiers. Four age groups were formed from the donors: young (average about 16 years), middle-aged (around 39), aged (about 62) and long-lived (about 80).

Library preparation used 5' RACE. The data were produced on an Illumina HiSeq 2500. The second PCR ran for about 6 to 12 cycles and used a J-beta primer mix along with a sample-barcoded 5' primer. Each TCR beta cDNA molecule received a unique molecular identifier from a template-switch 5' adaptor carrying 12 random nucleotides. Each sample yielded at least 2.5 million CDR3-containing paired-end reads. First-strand cDNA synthesis was performed from all RNA using the Mint cDNA synthesis kit, with priming by a TRBC-specific oligonucleotide. Following uracil-DNA glycosylase treatment, a first 18-cycle PCR with universal primers M1SS and BC2_uni_R was performed on all cDNA. Per the authors' processing: For normalization, 1 million high-quality reads were randomly selected from each sample, with every read carrying a distinct molecular identifier. Reads with shared molecular identifiers were discarded instead of being binned into consensus sequences. MiTCR, run with a Q25 quality threshold and the strictest error-elimination algorithm, handled CDR3 identification, clonotype clustering and error correction. A nonparametric unseen species model with Euler transformation was used to estimate a lower bound on total TCR beta diversity. TCRdb took the public reads, trimmed them with fastp at Q25, ran MiXCR for clone calling and kept in-frame beta chains. Duplicate CDR3 protein sequences are folded into a single record with the most common DNA and genes. These V and J calls are TCRdb output, not the study's own analysis. Here the sample has around 1,000,000 distinct CDR3 sequences; roughly a quarter occur a single time. The biggest ten clones account for approximately 0.79% of the sample.

Clipping removes 7 bases from V and 7 bases from J, with 6 as the unmatched junction base count. Including the terminal cysteine and phenylalanine, the CDR3 comprises 13 residues. The DNA shown is the 39-base CDR3, in frame from base 1. Overall study results and their limits: Because profiling used bulk unsorted PBMCs, naive and antigen-experienced compartments could not be compared conclusively. Compared with the aged group, the long-lived group had more naive CD4+ T cells, fewer expanded clones and increased TCR diversity, a pattern suggesting age selection. Estimates of total diversity based on one million sequenced T cells were regarded as lower bounds and as underestimates. Because the CMV infection status of the donors was unknown, age-related changes in expanded clonotypes may potentially have been confounded. There was a strong correlation between observed TCR beta diversity and the percentage of naive T cells measured by flow cytometry. Observed TCR beta diversity per million T cells fell roughly linearly with age, and a significant reduction was already apparent by age approximately 40.

Another study also made use of these data, one on T cells of mothers and their children. That second report states: Nine systemically healthy Caucasian individuals, comprising three mothers and their six children, were included as donors. cDNA synthesis used all of the extracted RNA, with roughly 1.5 ug of RNA in each 15 ul reaction. In the second PCR, sample barcodes and 2-4 random nucleotides were introduced via the M1S primer. Over 9.5 million TCR beta CDR3 reads were obtained for each mother, and 2.5 million to 3 million reads were obtained for each child. In both related and unrelated pairs, thymic selection shapes the output of TCR recombination in a similar way, with inherited differences having only a minor effect. Related mother-child pairs always showed normalized repertoire overlap that was slightly higher than in unrelated mother-child pairs, though the difference was never significant. No persistent microchimeric T cell clones were detected, at a sensitivity of roughly 96 clones per million clonotypes. The study used deep NGS to compare TCR beta repertoires of mothers and children, seeking features distinguishing related mother-child pairs from unrelated individuals. The mean age was roughly 40 +/- 4 years for the mothers and 11 +/- 4 years for the children. Libraries were sequenced on Illumina HiSeq 2000 with 100+100 nt paired-end reads after adapter ligation with NEBNext reagents. To avoid cross-contamination, the mother libraries and the child libraries were prepared a month apart and sequenced in separate runs. Each donor had between about 450,000 and 2,200,000 distinct TCR beta clonotypes identified. Naive TCR beta clonotypes were estimated from low-frequency clonotypes matched to each donor's FACS-determined naive share, without sorting.

The sequencing input was blood. This TCR came from a girl aged 2 to 9 in good health. This chain joins TRBV12-3 or TRBV12-4 to TRBJ2-2; TRBD2 agrees with 7 junctional bases. The CDR3 corresponds to CASTAWEGGELFF. In nucleotides, the sequence is TGTGCCAGCACCGCCTGGGAGGGCGGGGAGCTGTTTTTT.